This T cell receptor beta chain was identified during a study of Graves' ophthalmopathy and Graves' hyperthyroidism. Notes on the study in general: Among thyroid clonotypes expanded above 0.001 frequency, most also appeared in blood.

Remarks on this clonotype: The antigen remains undetermined.

Germline values: CDR1 MNHNS, CDR2 SASEGT. V was clipped by 7 bases and J by 5 bases; unmatched bases: 13. The CDR3 is 16 residues long. For repertoire sequencing, the TCR beta CDR3 regions were amplified from RNA transcripts. The first round was an RT-PCR with HTBI primers, and the second round was a multiplex PCR. Using its own MiXCR run on the multiplex PCR reads, TCRdb lists one record per CDR3 protein. There are around 170,000 distinct CDR3 sequences in the sample; around two fifths occur only once, and around 5.8% lies in the top ten. Material: peripheral blood. This receptor was taken from a woman between 40 and 50 years old with Graves' ophthalmopathy. This chain connects TRBV6-1 to TRBJ1-5, with 8 bases that match TRBD1. CDR3 bases: TGTGCCAGCAAGGGGGACCGGGACAGGTCTGATCAGCCCCAGCATTTT. The encoded protein is CASKGDRDRSDQPQHF.